These 23 T cell receptor beta chains share one sample of origin, sequenced in a study of early T cells in non-severe SARS-CoV-2 infection. One entry per CDR3 protein results from TCRdb running MiXCR on the 5' RACE reads. The sample has 55,000 to 70,000 distinct CDR3 sequences, roughly 10% seen once. Input material: whole blood. The receptor set was obtained from an adult who was a healthcare worker with PCR-confirmed SARS-CoV-2 infection or an uninfected control (not recorded which).

This clonotype was seen a few times. The J gene is TRBJ2-4, the V gene TRBV7-6; tentative D call: TRBD2 (6 bases). Trimming took 1 base from V and 6 from J, leaving 10 bases between them. This CDR3 is 14 amino acids long. Per germline, CDR1 SGHVS and CDR2 FNYEAQ. Here the CDR3 reads CASSLGGGRNIQYF. For the CDR3, the DNA is TGTGCCAGCAGCTTAGGGGGAGGTAGAAACATTCAGTACTTC. Together with reference TRBV7-6 and TRBJ2-4, the CDR3 gives the full variable domain: GAGVSQSPRYKVTKRGQDVALRCDPISGHVSLYWYRQALGQGPEFLTYFNYEAQQDKSGLPNDRFSAERPEGSISTLTIQRTEQRDSAMYRCASSLGGGRNIQYFGAGTRLSVL.

This clonotype came up many times. The chain couples TRBV30 to TRBJ2-5, with D unresolved. V lost 5 bases and J lost 2, with 6 bases in between. This CDR3 region has 11 residues. Per the germline V gene, CDR1 is GTSNPN and CDR2 is SVGIG (reference sequence). The CDR3 protein is CAWAAQETQYF. CDR3 in DNA: TGTGCCTGGGCGGCTCAAGAGACCCAGTACTTC. Full variable domain (remainder filled in from reference TRBV30 and TRBJ2-5): SQTIHQWPATLVQPVGSPLSLECTVEGTSNPNLYWYRQAAGRGLQLLFYSVGIGQISSEVPQNLSASRPQDRQFILSSKKLLLSDSGFYLCAWAAQETQYFGPGTRLLVL.

This chain connects TRBV7-8 to TRBJ2-2; 13 bases map to TRBD2. The CDR3 extends over 19 amino acids. J lost 0 bases, V lost 5 bases, and 9 bases had no gene match. Germline CDR1 and CDR2: SGHVS and FQNEAQ. CDR3 DNA: TGTGCCAGCAGCCAAGGACTAGCGGGAGTGAAGACGAACACCGGGGAGCTGTTTTTT. Its translation: CASSQGLAGVKTNTGELFF.

This clonotype was recorded a few times. The rearrangement links TRBV20-1 to TRBJ1-3; D not resolved. This CDR3 has 15 residues. V dropped 3 bases and J dropped 0 bases, with 12 bases sitting between them. Germline CDR1 DFQATT, CDR2 SNEGSKA (reference sequence). The CDR3 here is CSASSLGNSGNTIYF. The CDR3 DNA sequence: TGCAGTGCTAGTTCTCTTGGGAACTCTGGAAACACCATATATTTT.

On this clonotype: A read error may be the cause here, since a much bigger clone is one base away. The rearrangement joins TRBV7-2 to TRBJ2-1; TRBD2 agrees at 12 bases. This CDR3 is 14 amino acids long. CDR1 and CDR2 (germline): SGHTA, FQGNSA. The ends lost 7 bases at V and 7 bases at J; junction bases unmatched: 5. CDR3 sequence: CASNSSGRGNEQFF. The DNA for the CDR3 is TGTGCCAGCAACTCTAGCGGGAGGGGAAATGAGCAGTTCTTC.

In its sample, this clonotype was seen many times. V gene TRBV11-2 combines with J gene TRBJ1-5; TRBD1 matches at 7 bases. The V gene's germline CDR1 is SGHAT and CDR2 FQNNGV. The CDR3 is 13 residues long. V shed 3 bases, J shed 5 bases, and the junction held 1 base outside the gene matches. The CDR3 region has the DNA TGTGCCAGCAGCTTGGACAGGTATCAGCCCCAGCATTTT. Its protein is CASSLDRYQPQHF. Together with reference TRBV11-2 and TRBJ1-5, the CDR3 gives the full variable domain: EAGVAQSPRYKIIEKRQSVAFWCNPISGHATLYWYQQILGQGPKLLIQFQNNGVVDDSQLPKDRFSAERLKGVDSTLKIQPAKLEDSAVYLCASSLDRYQPQHFGDGTRLSIL.

This clonotype was seen at least ten times. V and J are TRBV7-2 and TRBJ2-6, with D perhaps TRBD1 (5 bases). The CDR3 contains 15 residues. Trimming stripped 5 bases from V and 0 bases from J, with 8 bases between. Germline CDR1 and CDR2: SGHTA and FQGNSA. The chain's CDR3 is CASSPQVSGANVLTF. DNA of the CDR3: TGTGCCAGCAGCCCACAGGTCTCTGGGGCCAACGTCCTGACTTTC.

This clonotype was found a few times. The rearrangement uses TRBV6-5 and TRBJ2-1; 11 bases are shared with TRBD2. Trimming at V came to 2 bases and at J to 9 bases, leaving 3 bases not matched to a gene. Per the germline V gene, CDR1 is MNHEY and CDR2 is SVGAGI. CDR3 length equals 14 residues. The CDR3 spells CASSYTSGRREQFF. CDR3 DNA: TGTGCCAGCAGTTACACTAGCGGGAGACGTGAGCAGTTCTTC.

At least ten counts were recorded for this clonotype. The rearrangement joins TRBV11-2 to TRBJ2-5, with 9 bases that match TRBD2. The germline V gene encodes CDR1 SGHAT and CDR2 FQNNGV. V lost 5 bases and J lost 4; bases outside the gene matches: 8. The CDR3 is made up of 15 amino acids. The CDR3 reads CASSRRLADTETQYF. In DNA, the CDR3 is TGTGCCAGCAGCAGGAGACTAGCGGATACAGAGACCCAGTACTTC.

This clonotype was detected ten times or more. J is TRBJ2-3 and V is TRBV7-9; TRBD2 agrees at 12 bases. Trimming cost V 4 bases and J 3 bases; bases outside gene matches: 5. Per the germline V gene, CDR1 is SEHNR and CDR2 is FQNEAQ (reference sequence). This CDR3 has 16 residues. The DNA of the CDR3 is TGTGCCAGCAGCTCAATGGGACTAGCGGGTACAGATACGCAGTATTTT. Protein product: CASSSMGLAGTDTQYF.

V gene TRBV6-2 or TRBV6-3 combines with J gene TRBJ2-1, with D tentatively TRBD2 (5 bases). V lost 2 bases and J 0 bases, leaving 14 bases between the germline ends. Germline CDR1 reads MNHEY; CDR2 reads SVGEGT. The CDR3 sequence is 17 residues long. The DNA of the CDR3 is TGTGCCAGCAGTTACGTGCGGGCCCTTAGCTCCTACAATGAGCAGTTCTTC. Amino acid sequence: CASSYVRALSSYNEQFF.

This clonotype was detected ten times or more. The chain couples TRBV5-6 to TRBJ2-7, with D maybe TRBD2 (5 bases). Germline V gene lookup returns CDR1 SGHDT and CDR2 YYEEEE. Trimming pared 2 bases from V and 3 bases from J, leaving 6 bases between. The CDR3 length is 12 residues. Here the CDR3 DNA reads TGTGCCAGCAGCTTCGAGGGCTACGAGCAGTACTTC. Translated: CASSFEGYEQYF. Looking up the rest from reference TRBV5-6 and TRBJ2-7 gives the full variable domain: DAGVTQSPTHLIKTRGQQVTLRCSPKSGHDTVSWYQQALGQGPQFIFQYYEEEERQRGNFPDRFSGHQFPNYSSELNVNALLLGDSALYLCASSFEGYEQYFGPGTRLTVT.

This clonotype came up a few times. The chain is built from TRBV20-1 and TRBJ2-1; 9 nucleotides agree with TRBD2. The CDR3 runs 18 residues. V shed 0 bases, J shed 5 bases, and the junction held 14 bases outside the gene matches. The germline V gene encodes CDR1 DFQATT and CDR2 SNEGSKA (reference sequence). Written as DNA, the CDR3 is TGCAGTGCTAGAGACGGGAGCGCTAGCGGGATACGGGACAATGAGCAGTTCTTC. Protein: CSARDGSASGIRDNEQFF.

This clonotype was detected ten times or more. J is TRBJ2-5 and V is TRBV5-1; D unclear. V was cut by 3 bases and J by 0 bases, with 6 bases left in between. The CDR3 contains 13 residues. Germline V gene sequence: CDR1 SGHRS, CDR2 YFSETQ. CDR3 sequence reads: CASSSEYQETQYF. For the CDR3, the DNA is TGCGCCAGCAGCTCAGAGTACCAAGAGACCCAGTACTTC.

This clonotype appeared a few times. The chain uses TRBV6-5 and TRBJ2-7; 12 nucleotides agree with TRBD2. The CDR3 is made up of 13 amino acids. CDR1 is MNHEY and CDR2 is SVGAGI in the germline V gene. V gave up 10 bases and J gave up 6 bases; unmatched junction bases: 7. The CDR3 DNA reads TGTGCCACCGGAACTAGCGGGAGGTCCGAGCAGTACTTC. Translated: CATGTSGRSEQYF.

The J gene is TRBJ2-7, the V gene TRBV3-1; 12 positions agree with TRBD2. V dropped 5 bases and J dropped 3; count of bases not matched to a gene: 5. The CDR3 runs 15 residues. Germline CDR1 reads LGHDT; CDR2 reads YNNKEL (reference sequence). The CDR3 DNA follows: TGTGCCAGCAGCACGACTAGCGGGAGAGGCTACGAGCAGTACTTC. Protein sequence: CASSTTSGRGYEQYF.

This clonotype was recorded many times. This chain uses TRBV28 with TRBJ1-5; D is unresolved. Germline-derived CDR1 and CDR2 are MDHEN and SYDVKM. The CDR3 is 14 residues long. Deletions cut 1 base from V and 1 base from J, with 5 bases between. The chain's CDR3 is CASSLFVSNQPQHF. CDR3 in DNA: TGTGCCAGCAGTTTATTCGTCAGCAATCAGCCCCAGCATTTT.

This clonotype was counted only a few times. This sequence joins TRBV12-3 or TRBV12-4 and TRBJ1-2; no reliable D call. With 2 bases removed from V and 8 bases from J, the gap between germline ends came to 12 bases. This CDR3 spans 13 amino acids. The CDR3 coding sequence is TGTGCCAGCAGTTTATCGACGGCACGAGGCTACACCTTC. This encodes CASSLSTARGYTF.

In its sample, this clonotype was seen many times. This chain links TRBV6-5 with TRBJ2-3; D is uncertain. CDR1 MNHEY and CDR2 SVGAGI come from the germline V gene. Deletions cut 7 bases from V and 0 bases from J, with 17 bases between. The CDR3 is 16 amino acids. CDR3 DNA sequence: TGTGCCAGCATGATGATGGAAAGCCATAGCACAGATACGCAGTATTTT. This sequence encodes CASMMMESHSTDTQYF.

This clonotype was recorded many times. The chain combines TRBV6-2 or TRBV6-3 with TRBJ2-5; the D gene is possibly TRBD2 (5 bases). Trimming shortened V by 5 bases and J by 4 bases, and 14 bases separated the two germline ends. The CDR3 is 14 residues long. The germline gives CDR1 MNHEY, CDR2 SVGEGT. The CDR3 is CASSHTVEGETQYF. As DNA, the CDR3 is TGTGCCAGCAGTCACACAGTTGAGGGAGAGACCCAGTACTTC.

This clonotype came up many times. The CDR3 sequence: CASSPLGLAGGRWKKATYEQYF. In nucleotides, the CDR3 is TGTGCCAGCTCACCACTTGGGCTAGCGGGAGGGCGTTGGAAAAAAGCCACTTACGAGCAGTACTTC. The chain couples TRBV18 to TRBJ2-7; TRBD2 aligns across 12 bases. Germline assignment: CDR1 KGHSH and CDR2 LQKENI. The V gene end was trimmed by 1 base and the J gene end by 4 bases; junction bases not matched to a gene: 23. This CDR3 has 22 residues.

Ten or more counts support this clonotype. The rearrangement joins TRBV3-1 to TRBJ2-5; 11 bases are shared with TRBD2. V lost 8 bases, J lost 3 bases, and 8 bases stayed unmatched. CDR3 length equals 15 residues. Per the germline V gene, CDR1 is LGHDT and CDR2 is YNNKEL (reference sequence). CDR3 coding DNA: TGTGCCAGCTACCCTAGCGGGGGGAGAAAAGAGACCCAGTACTTC. It encodes CASYPSGGRKETQYF.

The chain carries TRBV10-3 and TRBJ2-3; TRBD1 matches at 8 bases. Germline V lookup: CDR1 ENHRY, CDR2 SYGVKD. V was clipped by 2 bases and J by 2 bases; unmatched bases: 12. The CDR3 loop spans 18 amino acids. The CDR3 DNA follows: TGTGCCATCAGTGAGACCGGACAGGGAAGAGCCTTCACAGATACGCAGTATTTT. This codes for CAISETGQGRAFTDTQYF.